The clone carrying this T cell receptor beta chain has just one count. Its antigen remains unknown. TCRdb's table, derived via immunoSEQ multiplex PCR, lists solely in-frame clones and lacks some. The sample lists about 80,000 clones, roughly 89% occurring once. This entry is derived from a study of identifying expanded T cells in peripheral blood. Whole-study findings and limits: Clone count variance between roughly 2-week samples rose with total template count.

Healthy donors had no documented immune events, such as infections, while sampled. Trimming removed 6 bases from V and 3 bases from J, with 9 bases in between. The CDR3 has 12 residues. CDR1 and CDR2 (germline): MNHEY, SVGAGI. What was sequenced was blood. This TCR was recovered from a person aged 18 to 70 in good health. This chain links TRBV6-5 with TRBJ2-7; D might be TRBD1 (6 bases). Here the CDR3 reads CASRDRNYEQYF. CDR3 bases: TGTGCCAGCAGGGACAGAAACTACGAGCAGTACTTC.